The clone carrying this T cell receptor beta chain has a handful of counts. The PCR had 60 Vbeta and 13 Jbeta primers. Assay: immunoSEQ multiplex PCR; the TCRdb copy retains only in-frame clones and omits some. The sample includes some 110,000 clones, about two thirds of them seen just once. Germline V lookup: CDR1 GTSNPN, CDR2 SVGIG (reference sequence). CDR3 length equals 17 residues. Between the trimmed V and J ends, which lost 0 bases and 4 bases, there was a span of 19 bases. These data belong to a study of cytomegalovirus exposure and HLA in healthy donors. The rearrangement joins TRBV30 to TRBJ1-5, with D unresolved. The specimen sequenced was PBMCs. The clonotype was recovered from a boy aged 5-17 years in good health and CMV-seronegative. The CDR3 DNA reads as TGTGCCTGGAGTGTAATGTCGACGTCGCGGGGAAATCAGCCCCAGCATTTT. Translated, it gives CAWSVMSTSRGNQPQHF. Complete variable domain (other parts from reference TRBV30 and TRBJ1-5): SQTIHQWPATLVQPVGSPLSLECTVEGTSNPNLYWYRQAAGRGLQLLFYSVGIGQISSEVPQNLSASRPQDRQFILSSKKLLLSDSGFYLCAWSVMSTSRGNQPQHFGDGTRLSIL.